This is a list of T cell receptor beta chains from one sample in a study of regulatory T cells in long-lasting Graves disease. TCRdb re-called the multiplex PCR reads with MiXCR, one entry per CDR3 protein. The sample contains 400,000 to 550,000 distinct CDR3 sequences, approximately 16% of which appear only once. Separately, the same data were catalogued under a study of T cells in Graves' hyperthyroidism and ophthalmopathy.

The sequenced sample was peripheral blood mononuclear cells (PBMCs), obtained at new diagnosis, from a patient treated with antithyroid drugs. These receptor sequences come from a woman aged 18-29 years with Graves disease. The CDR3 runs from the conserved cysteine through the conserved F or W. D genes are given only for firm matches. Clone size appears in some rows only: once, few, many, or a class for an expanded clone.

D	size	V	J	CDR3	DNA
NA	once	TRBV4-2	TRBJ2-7	CASSQDGIYEQYF	TGTGCCAGCAGCCAAGACGGGATTTACGAGCAGTACTTC
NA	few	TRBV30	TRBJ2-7	CAWRGPGRGWEQYF	TGTGCCTGGCGAGGACCGGGACGGGGGTGGGAGCAGTACTTC
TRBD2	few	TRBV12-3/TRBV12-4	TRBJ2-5	CASSLISGSGETQYF	TGTGCCAGCAGTTTAATTAGCGGGAGTGGTGAGACCCAGTACTTC
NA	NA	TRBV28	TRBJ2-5	CASTKAGETQYF	TGTGCCAGCACCAAGGCAGGAGAGACCCAGTACTTC
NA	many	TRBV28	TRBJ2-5	CASNYYIKETQYF	TGTGCCAGCAACTACTACATCAAAGAGACCCAGTACTTC
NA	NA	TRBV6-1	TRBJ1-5	CASSEIQFAEPQHF	TGTGCCAGCAGTGAAATCCAATTTGCAGAGCCCCAGCATTTT
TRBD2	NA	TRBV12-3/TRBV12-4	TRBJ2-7	CASSRTSFDHEQYF	TGTGCCAGCAGCCGGACTAGTTTCGACCACGAGCAGTACTTC
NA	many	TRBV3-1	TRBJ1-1	CASSQDLSTSGGREAFF	TGTGCCAGCAGCCAAGATCTAAGTACGTCGGGGGGACGTGAAGCTTTCTTT
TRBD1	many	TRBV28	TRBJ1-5	CASSFGTGVYQPQHF	TGTGCCAGCAGTTTCGGGACAGGGGTTTATCAGCCCCAGCATTTT
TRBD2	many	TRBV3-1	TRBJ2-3	CASSYGTSGLTDTQYF	TGTGCCAGCAGCTACGGGACTAGCGGACTCACAGATACGCAGTATTTT
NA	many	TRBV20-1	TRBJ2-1	CSARDGRVNEQFF	TGCAGTGCTAGAGATGGTAGGGTGAATGAGCAGTTCTTC
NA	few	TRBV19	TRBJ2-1	CASRDPDSYNEQFF	TGTGCCAGTAGAGATCCGGACTCATACAATGAGCAGTTCTTC
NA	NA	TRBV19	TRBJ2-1	CASSLHQRGEQFF	TGTGCCAGTAGTCTCCATCAACGGGGTGAGCAGTTCTTC
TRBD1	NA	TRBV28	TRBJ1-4	CASSPDNRGMQKLFF	TGTGCCAGCAGTCCCGATAACAGGGGGATGCAAAAACTGTTTTTT
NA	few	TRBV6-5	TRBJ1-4	CASSSVFGEKLFF	TGTGCCAGCAGTTCGGTCTTTGGTGAAAAACTGTTTTTT
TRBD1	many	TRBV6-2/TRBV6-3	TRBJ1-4	CASSRDREKLFF	TGTGCCAGCAGTCGGGACAGAGAAAAACTGTTTTTT
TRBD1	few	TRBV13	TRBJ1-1	CASSPEFTGQGLSDTEAFF	TGTGCCAGCAGTCCCGAGTTCACGGGACAGGGCTTATCGGACACTGAAGCTTTCTTT
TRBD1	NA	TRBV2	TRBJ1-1	CAISGDRVNTEAFF	TGTGCCATCTCAGGGGACAGGGTGAACACTGAAGCTTTCTTT
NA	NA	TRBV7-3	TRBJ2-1	CASSQEIGYNEQFF	TGTGCCAGCAGCCAAGAAATCGGCTACAATGAGCAGTTCTTC
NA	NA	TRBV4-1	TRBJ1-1	CASSEEGIANTEAFF	TGCGCCAGCAGCGAAGAGGGGATTGCGAACACTGAAGCTTTCTTT
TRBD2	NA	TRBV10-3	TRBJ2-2	CAISEVAGGVTGELFF	TGTGCCATCAGTGAAGTTGCGGGAGGAGTCACCGGGGAGCTGTTTTTT
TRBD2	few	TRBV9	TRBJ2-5	CASSVSGRGETQYF	TGTGCCAGCAGCGTTAGCGGGAGGGGTGAGACCCAGTACTTC
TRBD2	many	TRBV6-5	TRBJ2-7	CASSYTSGYEQYF	TGTGCCAGCAGTTATACTAGCGGGTACGAGCAGTACTTC
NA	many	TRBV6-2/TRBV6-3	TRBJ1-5	CASSPLNQPQHF	TGTGCCAGCAGTCCTCTTAATCAGCCCCAGCATTTT
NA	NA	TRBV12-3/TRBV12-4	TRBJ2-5	CASSLDSRRKTQYF	TGTGCCAGCAGTTTAGACAGCCGAAGGAAGACCCAGTACTTC
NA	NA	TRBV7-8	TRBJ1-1	CASSPYPGDTEAFF	TGTGCCAGCAGCCCCTACCCCGGGGACACTGAAGCTTTCTTT
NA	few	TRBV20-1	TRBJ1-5	CSANRGAENQPQHF	TGCAGTGCCAATAGGGGGGCGGAGAATCAGCCCCAGCATTTT
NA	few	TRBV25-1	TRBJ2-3	CASSEELWSFPDTQYF	TGTGCCAGCAGTGAAGAGCTTTGGAGTTTTCCAGATACGCAGTATTTT
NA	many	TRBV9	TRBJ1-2	CASSVALGSFGYTF	TGTGCCAGCAGCGTAGCTCTAGGTTCCTTTGGCTACACCTTC
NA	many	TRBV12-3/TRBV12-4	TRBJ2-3	CASSLGLASDTQYF	TGTGCCAGCAGTTTGGGTCTAGCATCAGATACGCAGTATTTT
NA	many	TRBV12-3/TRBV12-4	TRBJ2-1	CASSPHLGGRDHWGDEQFF	TGTGCCAGCAGTCCCCACCTCGGAGGACGGGACCACTGGGGCGATGAGCAGTTCTTC
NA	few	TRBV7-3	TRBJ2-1	CASSLITPGKQFF	TGTGCCAGCAGCTTAATTACCCCGGGAAAGCAGTTCTTC
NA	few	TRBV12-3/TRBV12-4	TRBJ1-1	CASIRTAGLAFF	TGTGCCAGCATTCGGACCGCGGGACTCGCTTTCTTT
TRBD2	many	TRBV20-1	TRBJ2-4	CSAPSGRGKNIQYF	TGCAGTGCTCCTAGCGGGAGGGGGAAAAACATTCAGTACTTC
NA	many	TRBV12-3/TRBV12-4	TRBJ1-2	CASSLSGWGYTF	TGTGCCAGCAGTTTATCGGGGTGGGGCTACACCTTC
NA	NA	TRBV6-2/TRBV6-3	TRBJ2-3	CASSPRPGRVRGDTQYF	TGTGCCAGCTCACCCCGACCGGGACGGGTTCGAGGAGATACGCAGTATTTT
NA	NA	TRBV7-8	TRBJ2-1	CASRTIAERYNEQFF	TGTGCCAGCAGAACCATAGCGGAGAGATACAATGAGCAGTTCTTC
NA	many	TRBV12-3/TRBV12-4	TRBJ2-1	CASSISHGGYSEQFF	TGTGCCAGCAGCATTAGTCATGGGGGCTACAGTGAGCAGTTCTTC
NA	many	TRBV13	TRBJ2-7	CASSFRGSYEQYF	TGTGCCAGCAGCTTCCGGGGATCGTACGAGCAGTACTTC